This entry concerns a single TCR beta chain. What it binds is unknown. Clones were read by immunoSEQ multiplex PCR, and TCRdb kept only the in-frame ones, dropping some. Of about 140,000 clones detected, around 91% appear once; the ten largest clones hold 1.5% to 2%. This specimen belongs to a study of T cell responses to AZD1222 COVID-19 vaccine. Germline lookup yields CDR1 SGHNT and CDR2 YYREEE (reference sequence). With 4 bases removed from V and 1 base from J, the gap between germline ends came to 14 bases. CDR3 size: 16 residues. Notes on the study in general: Without day 14 samples, only post-peak T cell repertoires were studied. Nearly half of the spike-specific TCRs reportedly recognize variant regions that carry no mutations.

The clonotype originates from an adult in good health. Sequenced material: peripheral blood, taken on day 0 of AZD1222 vaccination. The V and J genes are TRBV5-4 and TRBJ2-2, with a weak D call TRBD2 (5 bases). CDR3 region: CASSKSLGKNTGELFF. CDR3 in DNA: TGTGCCAGCAGCAAATCACTAGGAAAGAACACCGGGGAGCTGTTTTTT. The full variable domain, in which reference TRBV5-4 and TRBJ2-2 provide the parts outside the CDR3, is ETGVTQSPTHLIKTRGQQVTLRCSSQSGHNTVSWYQQALGQGPQFIFQYYREEENGRGNFPPRFSGLQFPNYSSELNVNALELDDSALYLCASSKSLGKNTGELFFGEGSRLTVL.